Below, 28 T cell receptor beta chains from the same sample are listed, as sequenced in a study of T cells after yellow fever vaccination. TCRdb reprocessed the 5' RACE reads via MiXCR and lists one record per CDR3 protein. The sample lists a few hundred thousand distinct CDR3 sequences, 6.5% to 7.5% seen once, with about 1% in the top ten. Sequences were derived from CD4+ T cells sorted from PBMCs, sampled on the day of the yellow fever booster vaccination. All receptors come from a man younger than 45 who received the YFV17D yellow fever vaccine.

This clonotype was counted only a few times. V is TRBV27 and J is TRBJ2-1; 11 bases line up with TRBD2. The V gene's germline CDR1 is MNHEY and CDR2 SMNVEV (reference sequence). V shed 2 bases, J shed 9 bases, and the junction held 15 bases outside the gene matches. The CDR3 covers 18 residues. CDR3 amino acids: CASSLRPTGTSGRLEQFF. CDR3 DNA sequence: TGTGCCAGCAGTTTAAGGCCGACGGGCACTAGCGGGAGACTTGAGCAGTTCTTC.

This clonotype was picked up a small number of times. The rearrangement uses TRBV19 and TRBJ1-1; a weak D match, TRBD1 (5 bases). The CDR3 is 14 amino acids. Per germline, CDR1 LNHDA and CDR2 SQIVND (reference sequence). The germline V and J ends were trimmed by 7 bases and 1 base, with 13 bases remaining between them. In nucleotides, the CDR3 is TGTGCCAGTACCCACCGGACACCGAACACTGAAGCTTTCTTT. Translating it yields CASTHRTPNTEAFF.

This clonotype has at least ten counts. The chain carries TRBV6-5 and TRBJ2-7; 9 bases agree with TRBD2. Germline CDR1 reads MNHEY; CDR2 reads SVGAGI. The CDR3 spans 19 residues. V lost 3 bases to trimming and J lost 0 bases; unmatched junction nucleotides: 15. As DNA, the CDR3 is TGTGCCAGCAGTTATCTCCCACCTAGCGGGACCGTCAACTCCTACGAGCAGTACTTC. It yields the protein CASSYLPPSGTVNSYEQYF.

The table lists this clonotype with many counts. The chain recombines TRBV7-3 with TRBJ2-1, with 14 bases identical to TRBD2. The V segment lost 5 bases and the J segment 7 bases; nucleotides outside the gene matches: 4. The germline CDR1 and CDR2 sequences are SGHTA and FQGTGA. CDR3 length: 15 amino acids. CDR3: CASSRLAGGLNEQFF. In DNA, the CDR3 is TGTGCCAGCAGCAGACTAGCGGGAGGGCTTAATGAGCAGTTCTTC.

This clonotype was counted a few times. This chain uses TRBV5-6 with TRBJ2-1, with 7 bases fitting TRBD2. Germline loops: CDR1 SGHDT, CDR2 YYEEEE. V gave up 5 bases and J gave up 8 bases; unmatched junction bases: 10. This CDR3 is 14 amino acids long. Written as DNA, the CDR3 is TGTGCCAGCAGTCCCGGGACTATGATCCATGAGCAGTTCTTC. It yields the protein CASSPGTMIHEQFF.

This clonotype was seen a handful of times. V is TRBV7-2 and J is TRBJ2-3; 12 nucleotides line up with TRBD2. There are 16 residues in the CDR3. The germline gives CDR1 SGHTA, CDR2 FQGNSA. The V segment lost 5 bases and the J segment 4 bases; nucleotides outside the gene matches: 7. The CDR3 bases are TGTGCCAGCAGCGCCCTAGCGGGAGGGGGGGCAGATACGCAGTATTTT. Translating gives CASSALAGGGADTQYF.

V is TRBV7-2 and J is TRBJ2-7, with D maybe TRBD1 (6 bases). The germline CDR1 and CDR2 sequences are SGHTA and FQGNSA. The CDR3 length is 14 residues. V was pared by 6 bases and J by 5 bases, with 17 bases between. The CDR3 nucleotides are TGTGCCAGCAGGGGGGATGGGGGCCGACACGAGCAGTACTTC. It translates to CASRGDGGRHEQYF.

This sequence joins TRBV3-1 and TRBJ2-5, with D tentatively TRBD1 or TRBD2 (5 bases each). This CDR3 is built from 14 residues. Germline V gene data show CDR1 as LGHDT and CDR2 as YNNKEL (reference sequence). Deletions cut 4 bases from V and 6 bases from J, with 15 bases between. Here the CDR3 reads CASSLGTLEKTQYF. DNA of the CDR3: TGTGCCAGCAGCCTCGGGACCCTCGAGAAGACCCAGTACTTC.

This clonotype has ten or more counts. The V and J genes are TRBV7-2 and TRBJ2-5; 12 bases match TRBD1. The CDR3 consists of 14 residues. Germline V lookup: CDR1 SGHTA, CDR2 FQGNSA. The V segment lost 5 bases and the J segment 9 bases; nucleotides outside the gene matches: 7. The CDR3 coding sequence is TGTGCCAGCAGCCCTCAGGGGACAGGGGGCGCCCAGTACTTC. Protein product: CASSPQGTGGAQYF.

This clonotype was counted ten times or more. The chain joins TRBV29-1 to TRBJ2-3; a possible D gene is TRBD2 (6 bases). Trimming removed 5 bases at V and 1 base at J, with 13 bases between. Looked up from germline, CDR1 is SQVTM and CDR2 is ANQGSEA. This CDR3 comprises 14 residues. The CDR3 spells CSVFGGAGTDTQYF. CDR3 nucleotides: TGCAGCGTTTTCGGAGGGGCAGGCACAGATACGCAGTATTTT.

Only a few counts were recorded for this clonotype. The chain has TRBV28 and TRBJ1-5, with D unclear. This CDR3 contains 17 residues. Trimming pared 4 bases from V and 0 bases from J, leaving 16 bases between. Germline CDR1 is MDHEN and CDR2 is SYDVKM. The DNA for the CDR3 is TGTGCCAGCAGTTCCGATTTTACGGTCTATAGCAATCAGCCCCAGCATTTT. Protein product: CASSSDFTVYSNQPQHF.

Many counts were recorded for this clonotype. This chain connects TRBV5-1 to TRBJ2-7; no firm D call. V gave up 5 bases and J gave up 0 bases, with 6 bases separating them. This CDR3 is 12 amino acids long. CDR1 and CDR2 from the germline V gene are SGHRS and YFSETQ. As DNA, the CDR3 is TGCGCCAGCAGGGATTCCTCCTACGAGCAGTACTTC. Its protein product is CASRDSSYEQYF.

With respect to this clonotype: A junction boundary mismatches the germline segment, possibly from a read error. This chain connects TRBV18 to TRBJ1-4; no clear D gene. Germline V gives CDR1 KGHSH, CDR2 LQKENI. There are 15 residues in the CDR3. CDR3 bases: TGTGCCAGCTCACCAGGGATTGCAACTAAGGAAAAACTGTTTTTT. It codes for CASSPGIATKEKLFF.

This clonotype was counted between two and nine times. This sequence joins TRBV14 and TRBJ2-7; the match to TRBD2 covers 11 bases. The V gene end was trimmed by 4 bases and the J gene end by 6 bases; junction bases not matched to a gene: 8. The length of the CDR3 is 15 residues. The germline V gene has CDR1 SGHDN and CDR2 FVKESK. Here the CDR3 DNA reads TGTGCCAGCAGCCCTAGTACACTAGCGGGAGTCGAGCAGTACTTC. Translating gives CASSPSTLAGVEQYF.

This clonotype was counted at least ten times. J is TRBJ2-7 and V is TRBV5-1; D gene uncertain. Looked up from germline, CDR1 is SGHRS and CDR2 is YFSETQ. The CDR3 consists of 15 residues. V shed 7 bases and J shed 0 bases, with 17 bases lying between them. In DNA form, the CDR3 reads TGCGCCAGCCGGGTCTTGGATCCTAACTCCTACGAGCAGTACTTC. Translating it yields CASRVLDPNSYEQYF. The full variable domain, with the rest looked up from reference TRBV5-1 and TRBJ2-7, is KAGVTQTPRYLIKTRGQQVTLSCSPISGHRSVSWYQQTPGQGLQFLFEYFSETQRNKGNFPGRFSGRQFSNSRSEMNVSTLELGDSALYLCASRVLDPNSYEQYFGPGTRLTVT.

This clonotype was recorded at least ten times. The chain has TRBV10-3 and TRBJ2-7; D uncertain. The CDR3 consists of 12 residues. V was trimmed by 10 bases and J by 4 bases, leaving 14 bases between them. Germline V gene sequence: CDR1 ENHRY, CDR2 SYGVKD. The CDR3 DNA reads as TGTGCCACCGGGTCCATAGAGTACGAGCAGTACTTC. Protein sequence: CATGSIEYEQYF.

At least ten counts were recorded for this clonotype. The rearrangement uses TRBV7-2 and TRBJ2-5; 7 nucleotides line up with TRBD2. V shed 4 bases and J 0 bases; nucleotides not matched to a gene: 5. From germline, CDR1 is SGHTA and CDR2 FQGNSA. CDR3 length: 15 amino acids. The CDR3 DNA reads TGTGCCAGCAGCTACCTCGGGGGGTACCAAGAGACCCAGTACTTC. Its protein is CASSYLGGYQETQYF.

This chain uses TRBV6-5 with TRBJ2-1; D may match TRBD1 or TRBD2 (7 bases each). In germline, CDR1 is MNHEY, CDR2 SVGAGI. The CDR3 is made up of 16 amino acids. V lost 2 bases and J 8 bases, leaving 19 bases between the germline ends. CDR3 bases: TGTGCCAGCAGTTACCGTCAGACAGGGACTATCGATGAGCAGTTCTTC. As protein: CASSYRQTGTIDEQFF.

This clonotype was seen at least ten times. V gene TRBV7-9 combines with J gene TRBJ2-3; D is possibly TRBD2 (6 bases). Between the trimmed V and J ends, which lost 1 base and 2 bases, there was a span of 10 bases. CDR3 length: 15 amino acids. Germline CDR1 reads SEHNR; CDR2 reads FQNEAQ (reference sequence). Written as DNA, the CDR3 is TGTGCCAGCAGCTTAGGCGGCGGGACCACAGATACGCAGTATTTT. Protein: CASSLGGGTTDTQYF.

This clonotype was seen only a few times. This chain uses TRBV20-1 with TRBJ2-1; 16 positions match TRBD2. V was pared by 2 bases and J by 8 bases, with 3 bases of the junction left unmatched. CDR3 length equals 15 residues. In germline, CDR1 is DFQATT, CDR2 SNEGSKA (reference sequence). The CDR3 is CSARRGTSGGDEQFF. The CDR3 DNA reads as TGCAGTGCTAGAAGGGGGACTAGCGGGGGGGATGAGCAGTTCTTC.

The table lists this clonotype with a few counts. The rearrangement joins TRBV6-2 or TRBV6-3 to TRBJ2-7, with 8 bases that match TRBD1. V dropped 8 bases and J dropped 5; count of bases not matched to a gene: 8. CDR1 and CDR2 from the germline V gene are MNHEY and SVGEGT. This CDR3 is 13 amino acids long. CDR3 amino acids: CASRTGYTNEQYF. CDR3 coding DNA: TGTGCCAGCCGGACAGGGTACACGAACGAGCAGTACTTC.

This clonotype has at least ten counts. The J gene is TRBJ2-5, the V gene TRBV10-3; 9 nucleotides match TRBD2. Germline V gene data show CDR1 as ENHRY and CDR2 as SYGVKD. This CDR3 comprises 15 residues. V was pared by 4 bases and J by 1 base, with 4 bases of the junction left unmatched. CDR3 DNA sequence: TGTGCCATCAGTGCGGCTAGCGGGACCCAAGAGACCCAGTACTTC. It specifies CAISAASGTQETQYF.

This clonotype was recorded many times. The chain employs TRBV3-1 and TRBJ2-7; D not resolved. CDR3 length: 11 residues. V was clipped by 3 bases and J by 3 bases, with 3 bases between them. Germline V gene data show CDR1 as LGHDT and CDR2 as YNNKEL (reference sequence). As DNA, the CDR3 is TGTGCCAGCAGCCAGGGCTACGAGCAGTACTTC. Encoded protein: CASSQGYEQYF.

This clonotype was counted at least ten times. The CDR3 DNA sequence: TGTGCCAGCCTCCCCGCGACTAGCGGAAGCTACGAGCAGTACTTC. It translates to CASLPATSGSYEQYF. The V and J genes are TRBV6-1 and TRBJ2-7, with 9 bases identical to TRBD2. Germline CDR1 MNHNS, CDR2 SASEGT. V lost 8 bases to trimming and J lost 3 bases; unmatched junction nucleotides: 11. The CDR3 has 15 residues.

This clonotype was picked up a small number of times. This rearrangement joins TRBV6-5 to TRBJ2-1, with 7 bases identical to TRBD2. J was trimmed by 4 bases and V by 0 bases; bases with no gene match: 6. Per germline, CDR1 MNHEY and CDR2 SVGAGI. The length of the CDR3 is 16 residues. CDR3 sequence reads: CASSYSSRTRYNEQFF. The CDR3 coding sequence is TGTGCCAGCAGTTACTCGAGCCGGACTAGATACAATGAGCAGTTCTTC.

In this sample, this clonotype turned up many times. V gene TRBV18 combines with J gene TRBJ2-2; D gene ambiguous. Germline CDR1 KGHSH, CDR2 LQKENI. V was clipped by 3 bases and J by 0 bases, with 11 bases between them. This CDR3 is 16 amino acids long. CDR3 bases: TGTGCCAGCTCACCCCCCGCGGCGGCGAACACCGGGGAGCTGTTTTTT. This translates into CASSPPAAANTGELFF.

This clonotype was seen only a few times. Here the CDR3 DNA reads TGCAGCGTTCCAGGGACAGGGCAAAATGAGCAGTTCTTC. Residues: CSVPGTGQNEQFF. The chain combines TRBV29-1 with TRBJ2-1; 9 bases agree with TRBD1. The germline V gene encodes CDR1 SQVTM and CDR2 ANQGSEA. The CDR3 covers 13 residues. Trimming cost V 5 bases and J 7 bases; bases outside gene matches: 6.

Only a few counts were recorded for this clonotype. This rearrangement joins TRBV19 to TRBJ2-2; 7 bases are a match to TRBD2. CDR1 is LNHDA and CDR2 is SQIVND in the germline V gene (reference sequence). V lost 1 base and J lost 1; bases outside the gene matches: 6. The CDR3 runs 17 residues. CDR3 protein: CASSIVGGSWNTGELFF. The CDR3 DNA sequence: TGTGCCAGTAGTATAGTTGGCGGGAGTTGGAACACCGGGGAGCTGTTTTTT.